The 29 T cell receptor beta chains below all came from one sample that was sequenced in a study of CD8 T cells in Susac syndrome. Random hexamers were used to reverse transcribe an amount of about 0.45 to 1 ug RNA. TCRdb redid the calling of the immunoSEQ multiplex PCR reads with MiXCR, one entry per CDR3 protein. The repertoire holds 95,000 to 150,000 distinct CDR3 sequences, with 90% to 95% as singletons. Specimen: CD4+ T cells from PBMCs. These receptor sequences come from a human donor in good health.

The V and J genes are TRBV11-2 and TRBJ1-5, with 7 bases aligning to TRBD1. The V gene end was trimmed by 5 bases and the J gene end by 0 bases; junction bases not matched to a gene: 7. This CDR3 has 16 amino acids. Germline values: CDR1 SGHAT, CDR2 FQNNGV. CDR3 residues: CASSAQGQYSNQPQHF. DNA for the CDR3: TGTGCCAGCAGCGCACAGGGGCAGTATAGCAATCAGCCCCAGCATTTT.

The rearrangement joins TRBV20-1 to TRBJ1-1; maybe TRBD1 (6 bases). Germline V gene sequence: CDR1 DFQATT, CDR2 SNEGSKA (reference sequence). V lost 0 bases and J lost 4, with 9 bases in between. The CDR3 loop spans 13 amino acids. Written as DNA, the CDR3 is TGCAGTGCTAGAGACAGGGGTCCCACTGAAGCTTTCTTT. Translating it yields CSARDRGPTEAFF.

The chain uses TRBV25-1 and TRBJ2-1; maybe TRBD2 (7 bases). This CDR3 comprises 15 residues. V lost 1 base to trimming and J lost 7 bases, with 14 bases between them. CDR1 and CDR2 (germline): MGHDK, SYGVNS. CDR3 sequence: CASSEFRGGRNEQFF. The CDR3 coding sequence is TGTGCCAGCAGTGAATTCCGCGGGGGCCGGAATGAGCAGTTCTTC.

The chain employs TRBV25-1 and TRBJ2-1; D is possibly TRBD2 (6 bases). From germline, CDR1 is MGHDK and CDR2 SYGVNS. Trimming left V 4 bases short and J 6 bases short, with 16 bases between. CDR3 length: 15 residues. The CDR3 coding sequence is TGTGCCAGCAGTGCGTCCGGGACTTTCTTCAATGAGCAGTTCTTC. Translation gives CASSASGTFFNEQFF.

The chain recombines TRBV4-3 with TRBJ2-5; 7 bases line up with TRBD1. The CDR3 is 15 amino acids. J gave up 5 bases and V 0 bases, and 6 bases lay outside the gene matches. Germline V CDR1 and CDR2: LGHNA, YSLEER. The CDR3: CASSQDLTGAETQYF. The CDR3 DNA reads TGCGCCAGCAGCCAAGATCTAACAGGGGCTGAGACCCAGTACTTC.

J is TRBJ2-6 and V is TRBV5-1; possibly TRBD1 for D (5 bases). This CDR3 spans 16 amino acids. Trimming shortened V by 4 bases and J by 0 bases, and 11 bases separated the two germline ends. Germline CDR1 is SGHRS and CDR2 is YFSETQ. The CDR3 sequence: CASSEYRSSGANVLTF. The CDR3 nucleotides are TGCGCCAGCAGCGAGTACAGGAGCTCTGGGGCCAACGTCCTGACTTTC.

The genes are TRBV3-1 and TRBJ2-1; D uncertain. The ends were cut back, 0 bases at V and 4 bases at J, with 10 bases in the middle. Germline CDR1 is LGHDT and CDR2 is YNNKEL (reference sequence). The CDR3 has 15 residues. Here the CDR3 DNA reads TGTGCCAGCAGCCAAGACGGCAGGAATTACAATGAGCAGTTCTTC. Residues: CASSQDGRNYNEQFF.

This clonotype was seen only once. This rearrangement joins TRBV5-6 to TRBJ1-2; tentatively, D is TRBD1 (5 bases). V lost 0 bases to trimming and J lost 7 bases, with 10 bases between them. CDR1 and CDR2 from the germline V gene are SGHDT and YYEEEE. The CDR3 consists of 13 residues. The CDR3 here is CASSLGGASGYTF. In nucleotides, the CDR3 is TGTGCCAGCAGCTTGGGGGGCGCAAGTGGCTACACCTTC.

The chain recombines TRBV27 with TRBJ1-4; D gene ambiguous. Germline V gene sequence: CDR1 MNHEY, CDR2 SMNVEV (reference sequence). The CDR3 is made up of 14 amino acids. V dropped 5 bases and J dropped 0 bases, with 7 bases sitting between them. In DNA form, the CDR3 reads TGTGCCAGCAGTCGCCGCTCAACTAATGAAAAACTGTTTTTT. Amino acid sequence: CASSRRSTNEKLFF.

The chain couples TRBV13 to TRBJ2-5; D tentatively fits TRBD1 or TRBD2 (5 bases each). Germline V gene sequence: CDR1 PRHDT, CDR2 FYEKMQ (reference sequence). The CDR3 length is 16 residues. Trimming pared 5 bases from V and 1 base from J, leaving 17 bases between. CDR3 sequence reads: CASSPYLTGTQETQYF. Here the CDR3 DNA reads TGTGCCAGCAGCCCGTACCTTACCGGGACCCAAGAGACCCAGTACTTC.

The chain is built from TRBV7-2 and TRBJ2-3, with 8 nucleotides matching TRBD2. CDR1 is SGHTA and CDR2 is FQGNSA in the germline V gene. The CDR3 is 14 residues long. V gave up 3 bases and J gave up 8 bases; unmatched junction bases: 7. CDR3 sequence: CASSLAHLAGTQYF. Written as DNA, the CDR3 is TGTGCCAGCAGCTTGGCCCATCTAGCGGGTACGCAGTATTTT. Using reference TRBV7-2 and TRBJ2-3 for the parts outside the CDR3, the full variable domain is GAGVSQSPSNKVTEKGKDVELRCDPISGHTALYWYRQSLGQGLEFLIYFQGNSAPDKSGLPSDRFSAERTGGSVSTLTIQRTQQEDSAVYLCASSLAHLAGTQYFGPGTRLTVL.

This chain links TRBV7-9 with TRBJ2-1, with D possibly being TRBD1 (6 bases). From germline, CDR1 is SEHNR and CDR2 FQNEAQ (reference sequence). The CDR3 length is 15 residues. Trimming left V 5 bases short and J 5 bases short, with 16 bases between. CDR3 loop: CASSRTGIVDNEQFF. Here the CDR3 DNA reads TGTGCCAGCAGCCGCACAGGGATTGTTGACAATGAGCAGTTCTTC.

Only one count was recorded for this clonotype. The V gene is TRBV6-2 or TRBV6-3, the J gene TRBJ2-3; TRBD2 agrees at 7 bases. Unmatched junction bases numbered 8, after V lost 8 bases and J lost 0 bases. Germline CDR1 reads MNHEY; CDR2 reads SVGEGT. The CDR3 runs 15 residues. This chain's CDR3 is CASGQAGRSTDTQYF. The CDR3 DNA is TGTGCCAGCGGGCAAGCGGGACGGAGCACAGATACGCAGTATTTT.

The V and J genes are TRBV19 and TRBJ1-2; no firm D call. This CDR3 comprises 13 residues. CDR1 and CDR2 (germline): LNHDA, SQIVND (reference sequence). V dropped 3 bases and J dropped 5 bases, with 10 bases sitting between them. CDR3 nucleotides: TGTGCCAGTAGTATCCCAGCGGATTATGGCTACACCTTC. Protein sequence: CASSIPADYGYTF.

This chain joins TRBV28 and TRBJ1-2; D is undetermined. The CDR3 is made up of 16 amino acids. With 5 bases removed from V and 4 bases from J, the gap between germline ends came to 20 bases. The germline CDR1 and CDR2 sequences are MDHEN and SYDVKM. The chain's CDR3 is CASSPSPAGMGYGYTF. DNA for the CDR3: TGTGCCAGCAGTCCATCCCCCGCGGGGATGGGCTATGGCTACACCTTC.

The chain uses TRBV3-1 and TRBJ2-1; 8 nucleotides agree with TRBD1. The CDR3 has 14 amino acids. Trimming removed 2 bases from V and 5 bases from J; junction bases left unmatched: 2. Germline V CDR1 and CDR2: LGHDT, YNNKEL (reference sequence). This CDR3 reads CASSQLGQDNEQFF. The CDR3, as DNA: TGTGCCAGCAGCCAATTGGGACAGGACAATGAGCAGTTCTTC.

The CDR3 spells CASEGMPWGNEQFF. The DNA of the CDR3 is TGTGCCAGCGAGGGGATGCCCTGGGGAAATGAGCAGTTCTTC. This chain connects TRBV2 to TRBJ2-1; the D gene could be TRBD1 or TRBD2 (5 bases each). Germline loops: CDR1 SNHLY, CDR2 FYNNEI. The CDR3 is 14 amino acids. The ends were cut back, 8 bases at V and 7 bases at J, with 18 bases in the middle.

The chain has TRBV3-1 and TRBJ2-3, with no clear D. Trimming took 1 base from V and 10 from J, leaving 12 bases between them. CDR3 length: 13 amino acids. Germline loops: CDR1 LGHDT, CDR2 YNNKEL (reference sequence). CDR3 nucleotides: TGTGCCAGCAGCCAAGGGCTCGTTGAGGCGCAGTATTTT. Translating it yields CASSQGLVEAQYF.

The chain employs TRBV2 and TRBJ2-3; D gene unclear. Trimming left V 6 bases short and J 2 bases short, with 12 bases between. Germline lookup yields CDR1 SNHLY and CDR2 FYNNEI. This CDR3 is built from 14 residues. The CDR3: CASRESPTTDTQYF. The CDR3 DNA is TGTGCCAGCAGGGAATCACCTACCACAGATACGCAGTATTTT. Full variable domain (remainder filled in from reference TRBV2 and TRBJ2-3): EPEVTQTPSHQVTQMGQEVILRCVPISNHLYFYWYRQILGQKVEFLVSFYNNEISEKSEIFDDQFSVERPDGSNFTLKIRSTKLEDSAMYFCASRESPTTDTQYFGPGTRLTVL.

The chain combines TRBV7-9 with TRBJ1-1; no firm D call. V lost 2 bases, J lost 1 base, and 5 bases lay in between. There are 13 residues in the CDR3. CDR1 and CDR2 from the germline V gene are SEHNR and FQNEAQ (reference sequence). The CDR3 DNA is TGTGCCAGCAGCTTACCAGGGAACACTGAAGCTTTCTTT. Translation: CASSLPGNTEAFF.

This clonotype is a singleton in its sample. The V call is TRBV6-2 or TRBV6-3, the J call TRBJ2-7; 13 nucleotides agree with TRBD2. Per the germline V gene, CDR1 is MNHEY and CDR2 is SVGEGT. V shed 1 base, J shed 7 bases, and the junction held 1 base outside the gene matches. CDR3 length equals 14 residues. The CDR3 DNA is TGTGCCAGCAGTTACTTGGGACTAGCGGGAGAGCAGTACTTC. Encoded protein: CASSYLGLAGEQYF.

The rearrangement uses TRBV11-2 and TRBJ2-7, with 11 bases that match TRBD1. Germline lookup yields CDR1 SGHAT and CDR2 FQNNGV. The length of the CDR3 is 15 residues. With V trimmed by 5 bases and J by 4 bases, 7 bases remained unmatched. The CDR3 coding sequence is TGTGCCAGCAGCGCCCTCCGGGACAGGGGGTACGAGCAGTACTTC. Encoded protein: CASSALRDRGYEQYF.

The rearrangement joins TRBV5-1 to TRBJ1-5, with unresolved D. V dropped 0 bases and J dropped 4 bases, with 11 bases sitting between them. CDR1 and CDR2 from the germline V gene are SGHRS and YFSETQ. The CDR3 covers 15 residues. CDR3 sequence: CASSLGGTENQPQHF. The CDR3 DNA is TGCGCCAGCAGCTTGGGAGGTACGGAAAATCAGCCCCAGCATTTT.

The genes are TRBV12-3 or TRBV12-4 and TRBJ2-7, with 14 bases fitting TRBD2. Trimming took 7 bases from V and 5 from J; bases not matched to a gene: 13. CDR3 size: 17 residues. The CDR3 loop is CASTPRGLAGVYHEQYF. The CDR3 DNA sequence: TGTGCCAGCACCCCAAGGGGACTAGCGGGAGTATACCACGAGCAGTACTTC.

In this sample, this clonotype turned up once. V is TRBV7-9 and J is TRBJ2-1; 10 bases line up with TRBD1. J was trimmed by 7 bases and V by 3 bases; bases with no gene match: 6. This CDR3 spans 15 amino acids. Per germline, CDR1 SEHNR and CDR2 FQNEAQ (reference sequence). CDR3 region: CASSFRDRGGNEQFF. The CDR3 DNA follows: TGTGCCAGCAGCTTCCGGGACAGGGGAGGAAATGAGCAGTTCTTC.

The V and J genes are TRBV30 and TRBJ1-2; the D is unclear. The CDR3 is 11 amino acids. Trimming pared 1 base from V and 8 bases from J, leaving 8 bases between. CDR1 GTSNPN and CDR2 SVGIG come from the germline V gene (reference sequence). The CDR3 nucleotides are TGTGCCTGGAGTGGTGGAGGAGGCTACACCTTC. Protein: CAWSGGGGYTF.

The chain recombines TRBV20-1 with TRBJ1-1, with 8 bases fitting TRBD1. The germline gives CDR1 DFQATT, CDR2 SNEGSKA (reference sequence). CDR3 length: 14 amino acids. The V and J ends lost 5 bases and 5 bases, in that order; junction bases with no gene match: 10. The CDR3 reads CSAYVGQGGTEAFF. In DNA form, the CDR3 reads TGCAGTGCTTACGTTGGACAGGGAGGAACTGAAGCTTTCTTT.

The chain uses TRBV30 and TRBJ2-7; D gene uncertain. The CDR3 totals 11 residues. Trimming shortened V by 0 bases and J by 2 bases, and 2 bases separated the two germline ends. From germline, CDR1 is GTSNPN and CDR2 SVGIG (reference sequence). The CDR3 coding sequence is TGTGCCTGGAGTGTAGCCTACGAGCAGTACTTC. Protein product: CAWSVAYEQYF.

V usage is TRBV6-2 or TRBV6-3 and J usage is TRBJ2-7, with TRBD2 as a possible D gene (6 bases). Looked up from germline, CDR1 is MNHEY and CDR2 is SVGEGT. The CDR3 has 14 amino acids. Trimming removed 2 bases at V and 1 base at J, with 9 bases between. This CDR3 is CASSYLGLSYEQYF. The DNA for the CDR3 is TGTGCCAGCAGTTACCTCGGACTATCCTACGAGCAGTACTTC.